The 2 T cell receptor beta chains below were found in one sample sequenced in a study of beta chain features in type 1 diabetes. Expressed TCRB transcripts were sequenced, since all the RNA that had been isolated was reverse transcribed. Assay used: immunoSEQ multiplex PCR; TCRdb lists only in-frame clones, some missing. The table includes 140,000 to 150,000 clones, 48% detected once. The specimen sequenced was Tregs from blood. These receptors were obtained from a man younger than 30 in good health.

This clone appeared a few times. The chain links TRBV19 to TRBJ2-7, with TRBD1 identical over 11 bases. Trimming at V came to 1 base and at J to 2 bases, leaving 1 base not matched to a gene. CDR3 length equals 15 residues. The germline CDR1 and CDR2 sequences are LNHDA and SQIVND (reference sequence). The CDR3 sequence: CASSIAGQGAYEQYF. In DNA form, the CDR3 reads TGTGCCAGTAGTATAGCGGGACAGGGGGCCTACGAGCAGTACTTC.

This clone was detected a few times. J is TRBJ2-3 and V is TRBV5-4; no definite D call. V lost 4 bases and J lost 0, with 12 bases in between. Germline CDR1 reads SGHNT; CDR2 reads YYREEE (reference sequence). The CDR3 is 15 amino acids. The CDR3 spells CASSPSVRSTDTQYF. The CDR3 nucleotides read TGTGCCAGCAGCCCCTCCGTGCGGAGCACAGATACGCAGTATTTT.